Detailed here is one T cell receptor (beta chain). The germline V and J ends were trimmed by 0 bases and 9 bases, with 15 bases remaining between them. CDR3 length equals 15 residues. Germline lookup yields CDR1 LGHNA and CDR2 YSLEER. Researchers isolated at least 6.5 million PBMCs per sample. The record originates from a study of blood T cells in healthy people across ages. A sample-barcoded 5' primer and a J-beta primer mix were used in a second PCR of roughly 6 to 11 cycles. Every cDNA molecule bore a tag from a template-switch adaptor containing 12 random nucleotides. TCRdb re-called the 5' RACE reads with MiXCR, one entry per CDR3 protein. The sample contains 2 million or so distinct CDR3 sequences, around 48% of which appear only once.

The V gene is TRBV4-3, the J gene TRBJ2-1, with a tentative D call TRBD2 (5 bases). The sample consisted of blood. The clonotype originates from a woman in her thirties or forties in good health. The DNA of the CDR3 is TGCGCCAGCAGCCAAGATGTTCTGGTTCGGGGTGAGCAGTTCTTC. Translation: CASSQDVLVRGEQFF.